The 9 T cell receptor beta chains below were found in one sample sequenced in a study of tumor-infiltrating lymphocytes in primary liver carcinoma. A constant-region primer served to make TCR beta cDNA from about 500 ng total RNA. For TCR beta, libraries were produced by three nested multiplex PCR rounds using slightly modified ARM-PCR. Running about 11 cycles apiece, the first two PCR rounds relied on TRBV1-TRBV30 forward primers together with a C-beta reverse primer. Using its own MiXCR run on the multiplex PCR reads, TCRdb lists one record per CDR3 protein. The data show around 81,000 distinct CDR3 sequences, 65% to 75% seen once. Bulk tissue was left unsorted, and RNA and DNA were co-extracted from about 20-30 mg of it. Sequences were obtained from liver tumor tissue from sampling region 4. Subset defined: tumor region T4, right-lateral pole. The receptor source for this set is a woman in her fifties or sixties with primary liver carcinoma and hepatitis B virus infection.

In the case of this clonotype: A much larger clone lies a single base off, so this may be a read error. In this CDR3 the conserved last residue, phenylalanine or tryptophan, is missing, so a read error is likely. V is TRBV5-1 and J is TRBJ2-1; tentatively, D is TRBD2 (7 bases). This CDR3 is built from 14 residues. V was trimmed by 4 bases and J by 10 bases, leaving 18 bases between them. Germline CDR1 reads SGHRS; CDR2 reads YFSETQ. The CDR3 coding sequence is TGCGCCAGCAGCCACGAGGGGGGGGCGTGGGAGCAGTTCTAC. The encoded protein is CASSHEGGAWEQFY.

As for this clonotype: Just one base apart from a much larger clone, this may be a read error. The J gene is TRBJ1-4, the V gene TRBV28, with 9 nucleotides matching TRBD1. This CDR3 is 15 amino acids long. Germline V gene lookup returns CDR1 MDHEN and CDR2 SYDVKM. The CDR3 DNA reads as TGTGCCAGCAGTTTAAGCGGGACAGGGAACGAAAAACAGTTTTTT. Protein: CASSLSGTGNEKQFF.

In its sample, this clonotype was seen once. The missing conserved phenylalanine or tryptophan at the end of this CDR3 makes a read error likely. The CDR3 here is CVSNLDPGHTSEQYL. CDR3 coding DNA: TGTGTCAGCAACTTAGACCCAGGCCATACGTCCGAGCAGTACCTC. The rearrangement links TRBV11-2 to TRBJ2-7, with unresolved D. The CDR3 length is 15 residues. CDR1 is SGHAT and CDR2 is FQNNGV in the germline V gene.

This clonotype was seen just once. A read error is possible here, since a much larger clone lies one base away. The chain combines TRBV28 with TRBJ2-3; perhaps TRBD2 as D (6 bases). Germline V gene lookup returns CDR1 MDHEN and CDR2 SYDVKM. CDR3 size: 14 residues. CDR3 nucleotide sequence: TGTGCCTGCAGTTTAGCCGGGAGTGTGGATACGCAGTATTTT. This sequence encodes CACSLAGSVDTQYF.

In regard to this clonotype: The junction departs from germline at one end; a sequencing error may be responsible. The CDR3 nucleotides are TGTGCCAGCGGACATAGGGACTATGGAAACACCGTATATTTT. This codes for CASGHRDYGNTVYF. This rearrangement joins TRBV13 to TRBJ1-3; TRBD1 might be the D (5 bases). CDR1 and CDR2 (germline): PRHDT, FYEKMQ (reference sequence). The CDR3 runs to 14 residues.

A word on this clonotype: It may be a read error: a sequence one base away is much more abundant. This chain connects TRBV5-1 to TRBJ2-1; possible D gene TRBD2, 5 bases. The CDR3 has 14 amino acids. V was cut by 0 bases and J by 8 bases, with 12 bases left in between. Germline V gene lookup returns CDR1 SGHRS and CDR2 YFSETQ. The DNA of the CDR3 is TGCGCCAGCAGCTTGGGCTCCGTGAGGGATGAGCAGTTCTTC. Translating gives CASSLGSVRDEQFF.

On this clonotype: A much larger clonotype is one base distant, so this may be a read error. This chain connects TRBV4-1 to TRBJ2-2; D is tentatively TRBD1 or TRBD2 (5 bases each). Germline CDR1 and CDR2: MGHRA and YSYEKL. The CDR3 sequence is 14 residues long. The CDR3 region has the DNA TGCGCCAGCAGCCAAGGCCAGGGTTACGGGGAGCCGTTTTTT. This translates into CASSQGQGYGEPFF.

Remarks on this clonotype: The conserved phenylalanine or tryptophan normally closing the CDR3 is absent here, so this likely arose from a read error. CDR3 residues: CASSRTGGSGANVLTS. The CDR3 DNA sequence: TGTGCCAGCAGCAGGACAGGGGGCTCTGGGGCCAACGTCCTGACTTCC. The chain carries TRBV2 and TRBJ2-6; 10 nucleotides agree with TRBD1. V was clipped by 6 bases and J by 0 bases; unmatched bases: 2. Germline V gene lookup returns CDR1 SNHLY and CDR2 FYNNEI. The CDR3 contains 16 residues.

This sequence joins TRBV29-1 and TRBJ2-1, with 9 bases identical to TRBD2. The CDR3 runs to 17 residues. The germline V gene has CDR1 SQVTM and CDR2 ANQGSEA. The CDR3 sequence is CSVQSASGTSRKSVQFF. DNA of the CDR3: TGCAGTGTCCAGTCGGCTAGCGGGACGTCCCGAAAGAGTGTGCAGTTCTTC.